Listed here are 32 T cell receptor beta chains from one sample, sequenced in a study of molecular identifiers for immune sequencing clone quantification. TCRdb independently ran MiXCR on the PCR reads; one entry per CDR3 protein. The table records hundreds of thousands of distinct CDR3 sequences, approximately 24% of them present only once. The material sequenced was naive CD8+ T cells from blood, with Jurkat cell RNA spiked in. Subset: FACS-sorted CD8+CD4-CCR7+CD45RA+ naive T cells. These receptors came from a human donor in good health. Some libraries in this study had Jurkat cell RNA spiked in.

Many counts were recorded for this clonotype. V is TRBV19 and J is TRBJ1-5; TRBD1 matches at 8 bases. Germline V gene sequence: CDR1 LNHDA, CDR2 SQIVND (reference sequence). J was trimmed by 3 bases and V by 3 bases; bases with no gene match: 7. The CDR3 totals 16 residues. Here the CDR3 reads CASSIGNRGANQPQHF. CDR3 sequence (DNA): TGTGCCAGTAGTATCGGTAACAGGGGGGCCAATCAGCCCCAGCATTTT.

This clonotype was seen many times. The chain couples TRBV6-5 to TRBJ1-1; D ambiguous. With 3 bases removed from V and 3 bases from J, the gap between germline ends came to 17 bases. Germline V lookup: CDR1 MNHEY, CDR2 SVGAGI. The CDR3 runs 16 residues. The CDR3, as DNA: TGTGCCAGCAGTTATTTCAGGTGGACGGCGGACACTGAAGCTTTCTTT. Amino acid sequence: CASSYFRWTADTEAFF.

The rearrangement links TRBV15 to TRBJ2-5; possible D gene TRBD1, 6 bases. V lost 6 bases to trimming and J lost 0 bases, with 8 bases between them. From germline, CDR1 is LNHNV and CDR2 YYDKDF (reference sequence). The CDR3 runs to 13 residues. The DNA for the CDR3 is TGTGCCACCAGTCGGGACAACCAAGAGACCCAGTACTTC. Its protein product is CATSRDNQETQYF.

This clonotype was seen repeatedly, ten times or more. CDR3 in DNA: TGTGCCAGCAGCAGCCGCGGACTAGCGCATCAATACGGTGAGCAGTTCTTC. This codes for CASSSRGLAHQYGEQFF. The rearrangement joins TRBV28 to TRBJ2-1, with TRBD2 matching over 9 bases. Germline-derived CDR1 and CDR2 are MDHEN and SYDVKM. CDR3 length: 17 residues. V dropped 6 bases and J dropped 9; count of bases not matched to a gene: 18.

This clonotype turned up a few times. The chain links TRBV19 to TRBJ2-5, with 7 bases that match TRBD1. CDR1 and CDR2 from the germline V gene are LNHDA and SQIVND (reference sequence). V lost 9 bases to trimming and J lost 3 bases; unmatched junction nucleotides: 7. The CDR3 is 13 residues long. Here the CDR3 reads CASAPGTEETQYF. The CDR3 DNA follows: TGTGCCAGCGCCCCCGGGACAGAAGAGACCCAGTACTTC.

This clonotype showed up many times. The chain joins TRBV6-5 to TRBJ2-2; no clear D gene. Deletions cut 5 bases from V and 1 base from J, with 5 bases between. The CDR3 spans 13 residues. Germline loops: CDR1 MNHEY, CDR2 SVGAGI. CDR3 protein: CASSVQNTGELFF. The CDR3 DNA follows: TGTGCCAGCAGTGTACAGAACACCGGGGAGCTGTTTTTT.

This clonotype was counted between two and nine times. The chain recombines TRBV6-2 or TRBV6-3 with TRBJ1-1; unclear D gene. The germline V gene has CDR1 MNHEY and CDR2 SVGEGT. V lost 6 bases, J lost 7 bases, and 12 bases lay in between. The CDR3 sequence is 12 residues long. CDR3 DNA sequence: TGTGCCAGCAGCCCTACGACGAATGAAGCTTTCTTT. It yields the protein CASSPTTNEAFF.

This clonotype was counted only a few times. The CDR3 region has the DNA TGCGCCAGCAGTCCGGCTGGCTGGACCGGGGAGCTGTTTTTT. As protein: CASSPAGWTGELFF. The rearrangement links TRBV4-3 to TRBJ2-2; D is unresolved. V shed 6 bases and J shed 5 bases, with 13 bases lying between them. Germline lookup yields CDR1 LGHNA and CDR2 YSLEER. This CDR3 region has 14 residues.

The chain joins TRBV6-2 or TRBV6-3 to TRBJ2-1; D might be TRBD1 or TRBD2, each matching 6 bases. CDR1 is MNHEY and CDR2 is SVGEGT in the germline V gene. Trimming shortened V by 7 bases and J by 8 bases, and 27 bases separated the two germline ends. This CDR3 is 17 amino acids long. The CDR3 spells CASNTPPPGAGIHEQFF. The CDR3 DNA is TGTGCCAGCAACACACCCCCCCCGGGGGCAGGGATCCATGAGCAGTTCTTC.

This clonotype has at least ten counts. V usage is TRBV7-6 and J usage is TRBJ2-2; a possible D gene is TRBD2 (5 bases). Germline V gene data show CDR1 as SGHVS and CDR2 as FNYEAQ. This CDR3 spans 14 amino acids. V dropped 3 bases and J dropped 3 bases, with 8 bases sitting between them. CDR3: CASSFGRDTGELFF. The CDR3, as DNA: TGTGCCAGCAGCTTTGGGCGGGACACCGGGGAGCTGTTTTTT.

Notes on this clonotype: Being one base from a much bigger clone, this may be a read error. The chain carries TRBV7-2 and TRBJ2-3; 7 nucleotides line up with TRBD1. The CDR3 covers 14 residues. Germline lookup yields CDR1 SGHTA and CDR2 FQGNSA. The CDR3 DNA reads TGTGCCAGCAGCACGAGACAGGGCACAGAAACGCAGTATTTT. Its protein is CASSTRQGTETQYF.

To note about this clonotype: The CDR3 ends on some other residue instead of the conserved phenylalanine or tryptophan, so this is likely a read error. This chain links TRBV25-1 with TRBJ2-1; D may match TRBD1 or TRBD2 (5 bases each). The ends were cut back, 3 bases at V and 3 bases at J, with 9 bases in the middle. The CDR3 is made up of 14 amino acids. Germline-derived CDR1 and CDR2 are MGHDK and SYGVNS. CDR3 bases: TGTGCCAGCAGTGATGGGGACCTCTACAATGAGCAGTTCTCC. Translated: CASSDGDLYNEQFS.

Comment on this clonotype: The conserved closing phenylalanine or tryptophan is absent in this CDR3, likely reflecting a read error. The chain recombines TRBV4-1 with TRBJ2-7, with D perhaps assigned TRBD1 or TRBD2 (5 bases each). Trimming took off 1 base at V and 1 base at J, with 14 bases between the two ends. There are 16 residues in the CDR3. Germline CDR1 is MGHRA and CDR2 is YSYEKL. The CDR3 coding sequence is TGCGCCAGCAGCCAAGGTCAGGGAGTAGGGTCCTACGAGCAGTACCTC. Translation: CASSQGQGVGSYEQYL.

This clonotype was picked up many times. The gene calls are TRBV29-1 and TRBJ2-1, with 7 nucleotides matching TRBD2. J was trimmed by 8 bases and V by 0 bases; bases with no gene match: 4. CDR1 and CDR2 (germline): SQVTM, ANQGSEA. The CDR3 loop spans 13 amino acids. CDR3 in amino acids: CSVEEGLLYEQFF. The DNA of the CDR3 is TGCAGCGTTGAAGAGGGACTACTATATGAGCAGTTCTTC.

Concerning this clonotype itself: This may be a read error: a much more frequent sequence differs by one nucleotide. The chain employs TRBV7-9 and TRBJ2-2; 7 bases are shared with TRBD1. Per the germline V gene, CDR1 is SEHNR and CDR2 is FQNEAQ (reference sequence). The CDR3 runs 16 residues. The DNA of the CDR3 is TGTGCCAGCAGCGGATGGGACAGCATAAACACCGAGGAGCTGTTTTTT. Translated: CASSGWDSINTEELFF.

CDR3: CASSSPRANTIYF. The CDR3 DNA sequence: TGTGCCAGCAGCTCCCCTCGTGCTAACACCATATATTTT. This chain uses TRBV7-8 with TRBJ1-3; unclear D gene. The germline V gene has CDR1 SGHVS and CDR2 FQNEAQ. The CDR3 loop spans 13 amino acids. Between the trimmed V and J ends, which lost 4 bases and 7 bases, there was a span of 11 bases.

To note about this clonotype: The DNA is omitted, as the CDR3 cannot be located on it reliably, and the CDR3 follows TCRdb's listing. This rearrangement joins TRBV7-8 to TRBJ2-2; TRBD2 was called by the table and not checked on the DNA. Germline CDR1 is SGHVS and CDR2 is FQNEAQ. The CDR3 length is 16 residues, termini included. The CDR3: CASSSTVAAGTGELLF.

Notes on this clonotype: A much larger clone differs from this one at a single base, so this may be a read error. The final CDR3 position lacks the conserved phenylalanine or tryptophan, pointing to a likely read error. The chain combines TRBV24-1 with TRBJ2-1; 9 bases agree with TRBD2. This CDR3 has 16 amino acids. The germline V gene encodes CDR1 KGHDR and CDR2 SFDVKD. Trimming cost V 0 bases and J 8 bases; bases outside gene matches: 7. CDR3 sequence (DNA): TGTGCCACCAGTGATTTGCTTGCGGGAGGGCCAGATGAGCAGTTCCTC. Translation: CATSDLLAGGPDEQFL.

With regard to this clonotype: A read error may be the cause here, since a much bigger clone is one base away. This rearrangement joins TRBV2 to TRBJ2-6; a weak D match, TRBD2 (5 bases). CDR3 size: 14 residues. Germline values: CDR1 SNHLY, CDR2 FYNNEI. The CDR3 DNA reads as TGTGCCAGTACCTTCCGGGGAAGGGCCAACGTCCTGCCTTTC. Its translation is CASTFRGRANVLPF. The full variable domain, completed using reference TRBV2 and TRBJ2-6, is EPEVTQTPSHQVTQMGQEVILRCVPISNHLYFYWYRQILGQKVEFLVSFYNNEISEKSEIFDDQFSVERPDGSNFTLKIRSTKLEDSAMYFCASTFRGRANVLPFGAGSRLTVL.

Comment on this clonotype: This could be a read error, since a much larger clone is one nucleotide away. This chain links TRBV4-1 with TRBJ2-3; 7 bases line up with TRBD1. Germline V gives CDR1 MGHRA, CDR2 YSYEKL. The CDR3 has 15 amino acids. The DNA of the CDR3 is TGCGCCCGCAGCCAACACAGGGGAAGCACAGATACGCAGTATTTT. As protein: CARSQHRGSTDTQYF.

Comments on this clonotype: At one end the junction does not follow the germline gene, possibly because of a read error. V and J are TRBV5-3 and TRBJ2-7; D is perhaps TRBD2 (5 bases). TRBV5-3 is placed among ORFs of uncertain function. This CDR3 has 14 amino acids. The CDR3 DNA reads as TGTGCCAGCAACAACTATCGGGAAGAATACGAGCAGCACTTC. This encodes CASNNYREEYEQHF.

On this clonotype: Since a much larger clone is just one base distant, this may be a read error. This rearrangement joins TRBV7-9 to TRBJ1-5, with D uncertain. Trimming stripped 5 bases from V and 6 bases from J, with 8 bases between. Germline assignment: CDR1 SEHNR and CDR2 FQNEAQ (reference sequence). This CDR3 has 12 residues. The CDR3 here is CASSPAGQPQHF. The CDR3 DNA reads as TGTGCCAGCAGCCCTGCCGGTCAGCCCCAGCATTTT.

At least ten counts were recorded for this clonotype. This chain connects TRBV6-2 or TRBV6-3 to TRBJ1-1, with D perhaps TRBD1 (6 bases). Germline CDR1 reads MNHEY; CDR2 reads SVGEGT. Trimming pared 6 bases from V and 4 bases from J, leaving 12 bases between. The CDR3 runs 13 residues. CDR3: CASSEPQGTEAFF. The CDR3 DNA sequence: TGTGCCAGCAGCGAACCACAGGGCACTGAAGCTTTCTTT.

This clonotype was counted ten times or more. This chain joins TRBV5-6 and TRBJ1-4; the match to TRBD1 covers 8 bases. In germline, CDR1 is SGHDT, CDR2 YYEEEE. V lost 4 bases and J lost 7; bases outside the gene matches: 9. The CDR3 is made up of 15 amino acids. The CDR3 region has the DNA TGTGCCAGCAGCCCCGGGACAGGACGACCTGAAAAACTGTTTTTT. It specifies CASSPGTGRPEKLFF.

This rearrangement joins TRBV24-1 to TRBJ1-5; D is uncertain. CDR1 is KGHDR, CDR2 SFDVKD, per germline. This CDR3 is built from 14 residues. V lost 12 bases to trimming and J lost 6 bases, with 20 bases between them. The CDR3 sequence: CASPGGGLSQPQHF. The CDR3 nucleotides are TGTGCCTCCCCCGGTGGTGGGTTAAGTCAGCCCCAGCATTTT.

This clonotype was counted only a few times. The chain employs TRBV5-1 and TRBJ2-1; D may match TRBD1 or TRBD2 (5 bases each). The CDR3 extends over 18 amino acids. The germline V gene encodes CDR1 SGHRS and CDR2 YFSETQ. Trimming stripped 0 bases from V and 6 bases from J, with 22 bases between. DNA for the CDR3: TGCGCCAGCAGCTTGGAGGGACGTTCCAACATCCCTTTCAATGAGCAGTTCTTC. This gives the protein CASSLEGRSNIPFNEQFF.

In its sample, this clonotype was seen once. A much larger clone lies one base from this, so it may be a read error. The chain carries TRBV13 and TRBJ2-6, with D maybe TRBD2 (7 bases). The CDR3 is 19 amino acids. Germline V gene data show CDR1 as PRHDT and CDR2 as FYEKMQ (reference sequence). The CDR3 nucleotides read TGTGCCGGCAGCTTAGGGGAAGGGGGGGCTGTAACTGGGGCCAACGTCCTGACTTTC. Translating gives CAGSLGEGGAVTGANVLTF.

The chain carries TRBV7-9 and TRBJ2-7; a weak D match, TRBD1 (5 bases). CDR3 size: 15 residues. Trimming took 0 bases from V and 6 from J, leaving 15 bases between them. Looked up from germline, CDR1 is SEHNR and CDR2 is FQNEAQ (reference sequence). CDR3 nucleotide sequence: TGTGCCAGCAGCTTAGCTCAGGGTTTGAGCCGCGAGCAGTACTTC. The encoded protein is CASSLAQGLSREQYF.

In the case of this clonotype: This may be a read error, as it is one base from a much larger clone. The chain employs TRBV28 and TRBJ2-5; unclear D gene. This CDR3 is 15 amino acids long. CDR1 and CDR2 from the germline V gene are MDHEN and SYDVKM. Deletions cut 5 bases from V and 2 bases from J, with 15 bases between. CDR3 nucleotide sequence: TGTGCCAGCAGTCCTACCCAGCCCGATCAAGAGACCCAGTACTTC. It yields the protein CASSPTQPDQETQYF.

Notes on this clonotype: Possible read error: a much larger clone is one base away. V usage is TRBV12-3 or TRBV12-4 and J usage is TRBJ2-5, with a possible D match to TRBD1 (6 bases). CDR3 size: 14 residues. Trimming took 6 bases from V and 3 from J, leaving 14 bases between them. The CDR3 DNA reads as TGTGCCAGCAGCCCCGGTAGGGGGAAAGAGACCCAGTACTTC. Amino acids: CASSPGRGKETQYF.

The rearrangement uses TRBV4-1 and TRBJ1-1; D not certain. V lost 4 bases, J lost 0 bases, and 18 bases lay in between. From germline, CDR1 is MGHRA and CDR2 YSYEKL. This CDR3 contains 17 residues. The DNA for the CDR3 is TGCGCCAGCAGCCTCAAGTCGGGTGTTAGCATGAACACTGAAGCTTTCTTT. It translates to CASSLKSGVSMNTEAFF.

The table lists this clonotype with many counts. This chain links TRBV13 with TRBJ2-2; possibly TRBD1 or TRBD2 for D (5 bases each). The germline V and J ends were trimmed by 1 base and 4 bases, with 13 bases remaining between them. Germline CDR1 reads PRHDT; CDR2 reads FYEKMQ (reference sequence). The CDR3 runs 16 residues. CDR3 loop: CASSLERGRVTGELFF. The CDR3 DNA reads TGTGCCAGCAGCTTAGAACGGGGCCGCGTCACCGGGGAGCTGTTTTTT.